The source of this TCR beta chain is a study of PD-L1 blockade in urothelial cancer. Repertoires were generated with immunoSEQ multiplex PCR, while TCRdb's copy carries only in-frame clones and drops some. The sample consists of fewer than 25,000 clones, around 81% of them appearing once. Time point specified: peripheral blood 6 weeks after treatment start. Sequences were derived from PBMCs, sampled around atezolizumab (anti-PD-L1) treatment. The sequence was obtained from a middle-aged man with urothelial cancer.

The CDR3 region has the DNA TGTGCCAGCAGTTACTCGACAGGAACTAATGAAAAACTGTTTTTT. It yields the protein CASSYSTGTNEKLFF. The chain carries TRBV6-5 and TRBJ1-4, with D possibly matching TRBD1 (6 bases). CDR1 and CDR2 from the germline V gene are MNHEY and SVGAGI. The CDR3 contains 15 residues. The germline V and J ends were trimmed by 0 bases and 1 base, with 6 bases remaining between them.